The clone carrying this T cell receptor beta chain was seen at least ten times. The sample belongs to a study of human T cells and chemical hapten exposure. The overall study: Patch tests delivered 0.01% DPC to the upper back and were evaluated at 6 days.

Germline lookup yields CDR1 MGHDK and CDR2 SYGVNS. The CDR3 is made up of 14 amino acids. V was shortened by 6 bases and J by 3 bases, with 12 bases between the two germline ends. Time point reported: patch test 2, 6 weeks after DPC sensitization. The treatment: therapeutic diphenylcyclopropenone sensitization with weekly scalp DPC. It was unfractionated whole blood from which total RNA was extracted. Individual cDNA molecules each carried unique molecular identifiers attached by the library. TCRdb fed the RACE reads into MiXCR, producing one record per CDR3 protein. The sample has about 140,000 distinct CDR3 sequences, about 10% seen once.

The chain recombines TRBV25-1 with TRBJ1-5; weak D call: TRBD1 (5 bases). The source material was whole blood, sampled in connection with sensitization to the hapten diphenylcyclopropenone (DPC). The TCR comes from a woman aged 50 to 60 with alopecia areata. Some clones in this sample may be carry-over from other donors' samples. CDR3 loop: CASSLSGYNQPQHF. CDR3 coding DNA: TGTGCCAGCAGCTTATCAGGGTACAATCAGCCCCAGCATTTT.